Below, 25 T cell receptor beta chains from the same sample are listed, as sequenced in a study of beta chain features in type 1 diabetes. Sequencing targeted expressed TCRB transcripts, as all isolated RNA had been reverse transcribed. Generated by immunoSEQ multiplex PCR, the TCRdb table keeps only in-frame clones and is missing some. The table has hundreds of thousands of clones, around 13% seen once. The sample taken for sequencing was naive CD4+ T cells from blood. The source is a man between 18 and 29 years old in good health.

The rearrangement uses TRBV27 and TRBJ2-5; TRBD2 might be the D (5 bases). Trimming pared 3 bases from V and 5 bases from J, leaving 10 bases between. Germline V gene sequence: CDR1 MNHEY, CDR2 SMNVEV (reference sequence). CDR3 length: 13 residues. The CDR3 spells CASSFWRGETQYF. The CDR3 region has the DNA TGTGCCAGCAGTTTCTGGCGAGGGGAGACCCAGTACTTC.

CDR3 coding DNA: TGTGCCAGCAGCTTAGTGACGGGAAGATCCTACGAGCAGTACTTC. Amino acid sequence: CASSLVTGRSYEQYF. This chain connects TRBV11-2 to TRBJ2-7, with D perhaps matching TRBD2 (5 bases). Trimming left V 1 base short and J 1 base short, with 11 bases between. Per germline, CDR1 SGHAT and CDR2 FQNNGV. The CDR3 has 15 amino acids.

The CDR3 DNA is TGCGCCAGCGGACCCAGTCCGGCAGGGCGGAACACAGATACGCAGTATTTT. Its translation: CASGPSPAGRNTDTQYF. The chain has TRBV4-3 and TRBJ2-3, with D possibly TRBD1 on 5 matching bases. The CDR3 sequence is 17 residues long. The V gene's germline CDR1 is LGHNA and CDR2 YSLEER. Trimming removed 8 bases at V and 2 bases at J, with 23 bases between.

This clone showed up just a few times. This chain joins TRBV2 and TRBJ2-1; TRBD2 agrees at 11 bases. Germline-derived CDR1 and CDR2 are SNHLY and FYNNEI. V shed 5 bases and J 8 bases; nucleotides not matched to a gene: 8. The CDR3 extends over 15 amino acids. DNA of the CDR3: TGTGCCAGCAGTCAATTGACTAGCGGGACTTATGAGCAGTTCTTC. As protein: CASSQLTSGTYEQFF.

The table lists this clone with a few counts. The chain links TRBV9 to TRBJ1-2; possible D gene TRBD1, 5 bases. CDR1 and CDR2 from the germline V gene are SGDLS and YYNGEE. This CDR3 region has 15 residues. Deletions cut 0 bases from V and 1 base from J, with 10 bases between. CDR3 bases: TGTGCCAGCAGCGTAGGGCAGGGCTTTAACTATGGCTACACCTTC. Translated: CASSVGQGFNYGYTF.

This clone has more than one count but fewer than ten. The rearrangement uses TRBV5-1 and TRBJ1-6; TRBD1 might be the D (6 bases). V was shortened by 4 bases and J by 8 bases, with 16 bases between the two germline ends. This CDR3 spans 15 amino acids. Germline CDR1 reads SGHRS; CDR2 reads YFSETQ. CDR3 residues: CASSPQDSLHSPLHF. The CDR3 coding sequence is TGCGCCAGCAGCCCACAGGACAGCCTGCATTCACCCCTCCACTTT.

The table lists this clone with a few counts. The chain employs TRBV19 and TRBJ2-1; D is possibly TRBD2 (6 bases). The CDR3 has 17 amino acids. V was cut by 6 bases and J by 2 bases, with 20 bases left in between. CDR1 is LNHDA and CDR2 is SQIVND in the germline V gene (reference sequence). In DNA, the CDR3 is TGTGCCAGTAGCCTCTACTCGAGGGGAGGCCCCTACAATGAGCAGTTCTTC. It specifies CASSLYSRGGPYNEQFF.

This sequence joins TRBV9 and TRBJ2-2; TRBD1 matches at 11 bases. The V gene's germline CDR1 is SGDLS and CDR2 YYNGEE. J was trimmed by 6 bases and V by 3 bases; bases with no gene match: 1. This CDR3 contains 14 residues. CDR3 sequence: CASSGTGGSGELFF. The CDR3 DNA is TGTGCCAGCAGCGGGACAGGGGGCTCCGGGGAGCTGTTTTTT.

In its sample, this clone was seen a few times. The genes are TRBV18 and TRBJ1-2, with unresolved D. The germline gives CDR1 KGHSH, CDR2 LQKENI. The ends were cut back, 2 bases at V and 8 bases at J, with 12 bases in the middle. The CDR3 covers 13 residues. The CDR3 DNA is TGTGCCAGCTCACCAGACGAGTCGAGGGGCTACACCTTC. This translates into CASSPDESRGYTF. Drawing the rest from reference TRBV18 and TRBJ1-2, the complete variable domain is NAGVMQNPRHLVRRRGQEARLRCSPMKGHSHVYWYRQLPEEGLKFMVYLQKENIIDESGMPKERFSAEFPKEGPSILRIQQVVRGDSAAYFCASSPDESRGYTFGSGTRLTVV.

In this sample, this clone turned up a few times. The chain uses TRBV21-1 and TRBJ2-5; the listed D gene, TRBD1, was not tested against the DNA. TRBV21-1 is reported as a pseudogene. CDR3 size: 14 residues. In DNA, the CDR3 is TGTGCCAGCAGCACATTAAGTCAGTTAGAGACCCAGTACTTC. Protein: CASSTLSQLETQYF.

This chain joins TRBV27 and TRBJ1-2; D gene unclear. This CDR3 comprises 15 residues. Looked up from germline, CDR1 is MNHEY and CDR2 is SMNVEV (reference sequence). V lost 4 bases and J 7 bases, leaving 19 bases between the germline ends. The CDR3 spells CASSSPGLAPSGYTF. Written as DNA, the CDR3 is TGTGCCAGCAGTTCACCCGGCCTAGCCCCGAGTGGCTACACCTTC.

The chain is built from TRBV11-2 and TRBJ2-7, with TRBD2 identical over 7 bases. V lost 2 bases to trimming and J lost 0 bases; unmatched junction nucleotides: 10. The CDR3 consists of 17 residues. Looked up from germline, CDR1 is SGHAT and CDR2 is FQNNGV. The CDR3: CASSLTASGGSSYEQYF. Written as DNA, the CDR3 is TGTGCCAGCAGCTTAACGGCTAGCGGTGGGAGCTCCTACGAGCAGTACTTC.

V gene TRBV28 combines with J gene TRBJ2-7; D uncertain. Germline V gene sequence: CDR1 MDHEN, CDR2 SYDVKM. The CDR3 consists of 11 residues. The germline V and J ends were trimmed by 5 bases and 3 bases, with 5 bases remaining between them. CDR3 residues: CASSPHYEQYF. The CDR3 DNA reads as TGTGCCAGCAGTCCCCACTACGAGCAGTACTTC.

The CDR3 here is CASSRVNTEAFF. The CDR3 DNA follows: TGTGCCAGCAGCCGGGTGAACACTGAAGCTTTCTTT. The rearrangement joins TRBV7-8 to TRBJ1-1; no clear D. Trimming cost V 5 bases and J 0 bases, with 4 bases left between them. This CDR3 contains 12 residues. The germline V gene has CDR1 SGHVS and CDR2 FQNEAQ. The whole variable domain, remainder taken from reference TRBV7-8 and TRBJ1-1, is GAGVSQSPRYKVAKRGQDVALRCDPISGHVSLFWYQQALGQGPEFLTYFQNEAQLDKSGLPSDRFFAERPEGSVSTLKIQRTQQEDSAVYLCASSRVNTEAFFGQGTRLTVV.

The V gene is TRBV2, the J gene TRBJ1-1; no reliable D call. The V and J ends lost 4 bases and 2 bases respectively, with 11 bases between them. CDR1 is SNHLY and CDR2 is FYNNEI in the germline V gene. The CDR3 spans 14 residues. The CDR3: CASSGRQENTEAFF. The CDR3 region has the DNA TGTGCCAGCAGTGGTCGCCAGGAAAACACTGAAGCTTTCTTT. Full variable domain (outside the CDR3, taken from reference TRBV2 and TRBJ1-1): EPEVTQTPSHQVTQMGQEVILRCVPISNHLYFYWYRQILGQKVEFLVSFYNNEISEKSEIFDDQFSVERPDGSNFTLKIRSTKLEDSAMYFCASSGRQENTEAFFGQGTRLTVV.

This clone has more than one count but fewer than ten. The chain links TRBV18 to TRBJ2-7; 9 positions match TRBD2. The CDR3 loop spans 15 amino acids. Trimming removed 2 bases from V and 5 bases from J; junction bases left unmatched: 7. Germline assignment: CDR1 KGHSH and CDR2 LQKENI. CDR3 nucleotides: TGTGCCAGCTCACCATTCCGGACTAGCGACCACGAGCAGTACTTC. This sequence encodes CASSPFRTSDHEQYF.

This sequence joins TRBV2 and TRBJ1-4; maybe TRBD1 (5 bases). The germline gives CDR1 SNHLY, CDR2 FYNNEI. The ends were cut back, 6 bases at V and 0 bases at J, with 11 bases in the middle. CDR3 size: 15 residues. For the CDR3, the DNA is TGTGCCAGCAGACAGGTGGTGGCAACTAATGAAAAACTGTTTTTT. It codes for CASRQVVATNEKLFF.

The chain is built from TRBV30 and TRBJ2-7; D might be TRBD2 (5 bases). This CDR3 has 14 residues. Per the germline V gene, CDR1 is GTSNPN and CDR2 is SVGIG (reference sequence). V lost 1 base and J lost 0, with 10 bases in between. In nucleotides, the CDR3 is TGTGCCTGGAGTGACGGTGGGAGCTCCTACGAGCAGTACTTC. Protein sequence: CAWSDGGSSYEQYF.

This clone has a count of ten or more. This chain uses TRBV10-3 with TRBJ2-3, with a tentative D call TRBD2 (6 bases). Trimming removed 6 bases at V and 4 bases at J, with 14 bases between. Per the germline V gene, CDR1 is ENHRY and CDR2 is SYGVKD. The CDR3 contains 14 residues. CDR3 nucleotide sequence: TGTGCCATCAGGGAGGGAAGGGGCCCAGATACGCAGTATTTT. Protein sequence: CAIREGRGPDTQYF.

The chain employs TRBV30 and TRBJ2-5; D is perhaps TRBD1 (6 bases). This CDR3 region has 13 residues. CDR1 and CDR2 from the germline V gene are GTSNPN and SVGIG (reference sequence). The germline V and J ends were trimmed by 0 bases and 2 bases, with 7 bases remaining between them. In DNA, the CDR3 is TGTGCCTGGAGTGTACAGGGTCAAGAGACCCAGTACTTC. Its translation: CAWSVQGQETQYF.

The chain employs TRBV28 and TRBJ1-5, with D possibly matching TRBD1 (6 bases). CDR1 and CDR2 from the germline V gene are MDHEN and SYDVKM. The CDR3 totals 14 residues. V was pared by 7 bases and J by 0 bases, with 10 bases between. The CDR3 region is CASKQGDSNQPQHF. The CDR3 DNA is TGTGCCAGCAAACAGGGAGATAGCAATCAGCCCCAGCATTTT.

This clone showed up just a few times. The CDR3 region is CASSWSQGNGYTF. CDR3 coding DNA: TGTGCCAGCAGTTGGTCGCAGGGTAATGGCTACACCTTC. The rearrangement joins TRBV6-6 to TRBJ1-2, with D tentatively TRBD1 (5 bases). The germline gives CDR1 MNHNY, CDR2 SVGAGI (reference sequence). The length of the CDR3 is 13 residues. Trimming took off 4 bases at V and 6 bases at J, with 12 bases between the two ends.

This chain links TRBV4-1 with TRBJ2-2, with TRBD2 matching over 12 bases. CDR1 MGHRA and CDR2 YSYEKL come from the germline V gene. The CDR3 loop spans 18 amino acids. With V trimmed by 3 bases and J by 2 bases, 7 bases remained unmatched. CDR3 nucleotides: TGCGCCAGCAGCCACGGACTAGCGGGAACTCCTAACACCGGGGAGCTGTTTTTT. This encodes CASSHGLAGTPNTGELFF.

The chain uses TRBV30 and TRBJ1-6; TRBD1 matches at 8 bases. The junction had 7 bases not matched to a gene; V was cut back by 6 bases and J by 9 bases. Germline CDR1 is GTSNPN and CDR2 is SVGIG (reference sequence). This CDR3 is built from 13 residues. The DNA for the CDR3 is TGTGCCTGTACTAGACAGGGGACTTCACCCCTCCACTTT. This gives the protein CACTRQGTSPLHF.

A few counts support this clone. The chain is built from TRBV30 and TRBJ1-5; the match to TRBD1 covers 10 bases. The CDR3 has 15 amino acids. Losses at the gene ends were 2 bases for V and 7 bases for J; bases not matched to a gene: 8. The V gene's germline CDR1 is GTSNPN and CDR2 SVGIG (reference sequence). Here the CDR3 reads CAWSNRGQGYQPQHF. The CDR3 DNA sequence: TGTGCCTGGAGTAACAGGGGACAGGGGTACCAGCCCCAGCATTTT.